This T cell receptor (beta chain) stems from a study of identical twins. Deletions cut 0 bases from V and 6 bases from J, with 19 bases between. Looked up from germline, CDR1 is SGHAT and CDR2 is FQDESV (reference sequence). This CDR3 has 17 amino acids. TCRdb ran MiXCR on the 5' RACE reads and lists one entry per CDR3 protein. The repertoire holds approximately 500,000 distinct CDR3 sequences, approximately 24% seen once, with about 3% in the top ten. In addition, the sample was reused for a study of T cells expressing NK-cell markers. According to that study: The authors sequenced eight donors, of whom seven were HCMV-seropositive and one was seronegative.

This sequence was found in a woman aged 18-30 years in good health. Sequencing input: CD4+ T cells sorted from blood. The chain couples TRBV11-1 to TRBJ2-3; possibly TRBD2 for D (6 bases). CDR3 nucleotides: TGTGCCAGCAGCTTAGCCTTGGGACTCCTGGTCCTGGATACGCAGTATTTT. It yields the protein CASSLALGLLVLDTQYF.